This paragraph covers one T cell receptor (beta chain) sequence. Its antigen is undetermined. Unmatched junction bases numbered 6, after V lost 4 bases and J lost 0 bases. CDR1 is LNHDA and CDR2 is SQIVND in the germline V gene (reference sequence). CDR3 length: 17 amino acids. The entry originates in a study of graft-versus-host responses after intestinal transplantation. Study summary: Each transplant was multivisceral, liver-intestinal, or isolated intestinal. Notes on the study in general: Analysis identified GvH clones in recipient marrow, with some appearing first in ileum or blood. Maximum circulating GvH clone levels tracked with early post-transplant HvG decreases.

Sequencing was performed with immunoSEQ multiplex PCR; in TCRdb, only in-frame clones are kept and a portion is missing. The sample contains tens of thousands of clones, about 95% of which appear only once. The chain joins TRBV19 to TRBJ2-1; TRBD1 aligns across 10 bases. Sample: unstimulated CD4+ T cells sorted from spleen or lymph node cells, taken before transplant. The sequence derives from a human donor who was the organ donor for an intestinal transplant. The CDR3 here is CASSTRTGGASYNEQFF. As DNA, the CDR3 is TGTGCCAGTAGTACCCGGACAGGGGGTGCCTCCTACAATGAGCAGTTCTTC.